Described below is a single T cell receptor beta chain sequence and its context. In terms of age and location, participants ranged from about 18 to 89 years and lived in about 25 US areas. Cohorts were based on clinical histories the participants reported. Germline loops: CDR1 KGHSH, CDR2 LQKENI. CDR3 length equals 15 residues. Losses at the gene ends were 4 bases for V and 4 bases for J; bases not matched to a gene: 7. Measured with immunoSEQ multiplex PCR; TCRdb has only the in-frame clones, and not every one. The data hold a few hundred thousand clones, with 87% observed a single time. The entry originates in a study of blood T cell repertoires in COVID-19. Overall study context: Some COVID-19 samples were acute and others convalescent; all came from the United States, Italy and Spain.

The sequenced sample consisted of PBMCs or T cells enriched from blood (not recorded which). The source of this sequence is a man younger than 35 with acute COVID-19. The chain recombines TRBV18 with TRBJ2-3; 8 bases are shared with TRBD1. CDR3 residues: CASSLDRGGADTQYF. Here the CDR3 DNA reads TGTGCCAGCTCACTTGACAGGGGAGGCGCAGATACGCAGTATTTT. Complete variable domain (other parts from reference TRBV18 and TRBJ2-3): NAGVMQNPRHLVRRRGQEARLRCSPMKGHSHVYWYRQLPEEGLKFMVYLQKENIIDESGMPKERFSAEFPKEGPSILRIQQVVRGDSAAYFCASSLDRGGADTQYFGPGTRLTVL.